The 5 T cell receptor beta chains below come from one sample, sequenced in a study of T-cell memory formation after mild COVID-19. Using its own MiXCR run on the 5' RACE reads, TCRdb lists one record per CDR3 protein. The sample records tens of thousands of distinct CDR3 sequences, around 15% being singletons. The sequenced sample was PBMCs or a T cell subset sorted from them (not recorded which). The receptors come from a man aged 18-30 years who had mild COVID-19 (a few samples of this study predate the infection). Cell type and time point are not known.

This rearrangement joins TRBV6-2 or TRBV6-3 to TRBJ1-1, with TRBD1 matching 7 bases. J lost 1 base, V lost 7 bases, and 15 bases had no gene match. The germline CDR1 and CDR2 sequences are MNHEY and SVGEGT. The CDR3 is 17 residues long. The CDR3 DNA follows: TGTGCCAGCATTCCGCGGCTAGACAGGGTAAAGAACACTGAAGCTTTCTTT. This sequence encodes CASIPRLDRVKNTEAFF.

V is TRBV4-2 and J is TRBJ1-1; D possibly corresponds to TRBD1 (5 bases). The CDR3 consists of 15 residues. Between the trimmed V and J ends, which lost 1 base and 6 bases, there was a span of 15 bases. CDR1 is LGHNA and CDR2 is YNFKEQ in the germline V gene. The CDR3 protein is CASSQAQGRDSEAFF. CDR3 sequence (DNA): TGTGCCAGCAGCCAAGCCCAGGGACGGGATTCTGAAGCTTTCTTT.

This rearrangement joins TRBV11-3 to TRBJ1-5; D uncertain. In germline, CDR1 is SGHNT, CDR2 YENEEA. The CDR3 loop spans 15 amino acids. Trimming took off 3 bases at V and 4 bases at J, with 13 bases between the two ends. CDR3 nucleotide sequence: TGTGCCAGCAGCTTCTCGGGAAGGGCGAATCAGCCCCAGCATTTT. Translating it yields CASSFSGRANQPQHF.

V usage is TRBV12-3 or TRBV12-4 and J usage is TRBJ1-1, with 7 bases that match TRBD1. The ends lost 3 bases at V and 3 bases at J; junction bases unmatched: 10. The CDR3 consists of 16 residues. CDR3: CASSFPFNTGDTEAFF. The CDR3 DNA follows: TGTGCCAGCAGTTTCCCTTTCAACACAGGGGACACTGAAGCTTTCTTT.

The chain is built from TRBV4-3 and TRBJ2-3; 8 bases map to TRBD1. CDR3 size: 15 residues. The J segment lost 3 bases and the V segment lost 0 bases, leaving 2 bases of the junction unmatched. Germline V gene sequence: CDR1 LGHNA, CDR2 YSLEER. This CDR3 reads CASSQDDRGTDTQYF. CDR3 coding DNA: TGCGCCAGCAGCCAAGATGACAGGGGAACAGATACGCAGTATTTT.